The 23 T cell receptor beta chains given below trace back to one sample, sequenced in a study of early T cells in non-severe SARS-CoV-2 infection. TCRdb processed the 5' RACE reads anew with MiXCR; each CDR3 protein has one entry. The table lists more than 45,000 distinct CDR3 sequences, about 12% of them singletons, with approximately 4.8% in the top ten. Sequenced input: whole blood. Source of these receptors: an adult who was a healthcare worker with PCR-confirmed SARS-CoV-2 infection or an uninfected control (not recorded which).

The CDR3 spells CASSQASGRDHEQFF. DNA of the CDR3: TGTGCCAGCAGCCAAGCTAGCGGGAGGGATCATGAGCAGTTCTTC. The chain uses TRBV7-6 and TRBJ2-1; 12 bases agree with TRBD2. Trimming removed 5 bases from V and 8 bases from J; junction bases left unmatched: 7. This CDR3 spans 15 amino acids. From germline, CDR1 is SGHVS and CDR2 FNYEAQ.

The rearrangement uses TRBV20-1 and TRBJ2-7, with D perhaps TRBD1 or TRBD2 (5 bases each). The ends were cut back, 3 bases at V and 7 bases at J, with 22 bases in the middle. There are 15 residues in the CDR3. CDR1 DFQATT and CDR2 SNEGSKA come from the germline V gene (reference sequence). This chain's CDR3 is CSASSQAGPSGEQYF. The CDR3 DNA reads as TGCAGTGCTAGTTCTCAAGCAGGGCCAAGCGGTGAGCAGTACTTC.

This clonotype showed up many times. The chain recombines TRBV25-1 with TRBJ2-3, with D possibly TRBD1 on 6 matching bases. There are 14 residues in the CDR3. Germline V gene data show CDR1 as MGHDK and CDR2 as SYGVNS. Trimming took off 6 bases at V and 3 bases at J, with 13 bases between the two ends. The CDR3, as DNA: TGTGCCAGCAGGACATCCGGACAGACAGATACGCAGTATTTT. Its translation: CASRTSGQTDTQYF.

This clonotype has only a few counts. The chain has TRBV6-2 or TRBV6-3 and TRBJ2-1, with D possibly called TRBD1 or TRBD2 (6 bases each). Trimming stripped 2 bases from V and 0 bases from J, with 17 bases between. The CDR3 has 18 residues. CDR1 is MNHEY and CDR2 is SVGEGT in the germline V gene. The CDR3 reads CASSYIVGGSTSYNEQFF. The CDR3 DNA reads as TGTGCCAGCAGTTACATAGTGGGGGGCTCGACCTCCTACAATGAGCAGTTCTTC.

At least ten counts were recorded for this clonotype. The rearrangement links TRBV5-1 to TRBJ1-1; D unclear. The CDR3 has 16 residues. V was trimmed by 4 bases and J by 1 base, leaving 17 bases between them. From germline, CDR1 is SGHRS and CDR2 YFSETQ. The CDR3 region has the DNA TGCGCCAGCAGCGATGGGTCCCCCCGGAGGAACACTGAAGCTTTCTTT. This encodes CASSDGSPRRNTEAFF.

This clonotype was seen more than once but under ten times. The V gene is TRBV5-4, the J gene TRBJ2-7, with 9 bases lining up with TRBD2. CDR1 SGHNT and CDR2 YYREEE come from the germline V gene (reference sequence). With 4 bases clipped from V and 2 bases from J, the junction kept 7 bases outside the gene matches. The CDR3 covers 15 residues. The CDR3 loop is CASSASSGGPYEQYF. CDR3 bases: TGTGCCAGCAGCGCCAGTAGCGGGGGCCCCTACGAGCAGTACTTC.

This clonotype showed up just a few times. The chain uses TRBV7-2 and TRBJ2-5, with D unclear. The CDR3 is 15 residues long. Trimming shortened V by 0 bases and J by 2 bases, and 10 bases separated the two germline ends. Germline loops: CDR1 SGHTA, CDR2 FQGNSA. The CDR3 reads CASSLAGSDQETQYF. For the CDR3, the DNA is TGTGCCAGCAGCTTAGCGGGAAGCGATCAAGAGACCCAGTACTTC.

This clonotype was detected a few times. The J gene is TRBJ2-1, the V gene TRBV6-1; D may be TRBD2 (6 bases). The CDR3 is made up of 15 amino acids. The ends were cut back, 6 bases at V and 9 bases at J, with 21 bases in the middle. The germline CDR1 and CDR2 sequences are MNHNS and SASEGT. In nucleotides, the CDR3 is TGTGCCAGCAGGTTGATGGGGGGAGCGTCGGGTGAGCAGTTCTTC. Protein: CASRLMGGASGEQFF.

In this sample, this clonotype turned up many times. The J gene is TRBJ2-2, the V gene TRBV3-1, with no clear D. The CDR3 is 11 residues long. V dropped 3 bases and J dropped 4 bases, with 0 bases sitting between them. The germline V gene encodes CDR1 LGHDT and CDR2 YNNKEL (reference sequence). As DNA, the CDR3 is TGTGCCAGCAGCCACACCGGGGAGCTGTTTTTT. Its translation is CASSHTGELFF.

This chain's CDR3 is CASSDGTYNTDTQYF. DNA for the CDR3: TGCGCCAGCAGCGACGGGACTTATAACACAGATACGCAGTATTTT. The chain employs TRBV5-1 and TRBJ2-3; possible D gene TRBD2, 6 bases. With 4 bases removed from V and 2 bases from J, the gap between germline ends came to 14 bases. Germline values: CDR1 SGHRS, CDR2 YFSETQ. The CDR3 runs 15 residues.

This clonotype was counted only a few times. The chain joins TRBV27 to TRBJ2-1; TRBD1 agrees at 11 bases. This CDR3 has 15 residues. J was trimmed by 7 bases and V by 6 bases; bases with no gene match: 8. In germline, CDR1 is MNHEY, CDR2 SMNVEV (reference sequence). CDR3 protein: CASSRGTGGRNEQFF. CDR3 sequence (DNA): TGTGCCAGCAGCCGCGGGACAGGGGGAAGGAATGAGCAGTTCTTC.

The CDR3 DNA follows: TGTGCCAGCAGCCAAGATGTAGCGAAGCCGTACACCTTC. Protein product: CASSQDVAKPYTF. J is TRBJ1-2 and V is TRBV3-1; D unclear. The CDR3 loop spans 13 amino acids. Per the germline V gene, CDR1 is LGHDT and CDR2 is YNNKEL (reference sequence). Trimming shortened V by 0 bases and J by 11 bases, and 13 bases separated the two germline ends.

This clonotype was detected a few times. This chain links TRBV2 with TRBJ2-1; 9 bases are shared with TRBD2. V shed 7 bases and J 5 bases; nucleotides not matched to a gene: 3. This CDR3 is built from 13 residues. From germline, CDR1 is SNHLY and CDR2 FYNNEI. CDR3 coding DNA: TGTGCCAGCATGTCTAGCGGGAACAATGAGCAGTTCTTC. Protein product: CASMSSGNNEQFF.

This clonotype was seen more than once but under ten times. This sequence joins TRBV20-1 and TRBJ2-5; perhaps TRBD1 as D (5 bases). Germline V gives CDR1 DFQATT, CDR2 SNEGSKA (reference sequence). The CDR3 covers 14 residues. Trimming took off 4 bases at V and 1 base at J, with 13 bases between the two ends. CDR3 sequence (DNA): TGCAGTGCTACCGACCAGGGTATCCAAGAGACCCAGTACTTC. Translation gives CSATDQGIQETQYF.

The V and J genes are TRBV7-2 and TRBJ2-5; D is uncertain. CDR3 size: 13 residues. Trimming stripped 6 bases from V and 3 bases from J, with 11 bases between. Germline CDR1 is SGHTA and CDR2 is FQGNSA. CDR3 sequence reads: CASRRGREETQYF. The CDR3 bases are TGTGCCAGCAGAAGAGGAAGGGAAGAGACCCAGTACTTC.

This clonotype was recorded a few times. The chain joins TRBV29-1 to TRBJ2-1; no firm D call. V lost 3 bases, J lost 9 bases, and 12 bases lay in between. Per germline, CDR1 SQVTM and CDR2 ANQGSEA. There are 12 residues in the CDR3. The CDR3 region is CSVEWKVTEQFF. Here the CDR3 DNA reads TGCAGCGTTGAGTGGAAAGTCACTGAGCAGTTCTTC.

V gene TRBV12-5 combines with J gene TRBJ2-1; the match to TRBD2 covers 9 bases. The germline V gene encodes CDR1 LGHNT and CDR2 FRNRAP. The CDR3 extends over 19 amino acids. The V gene end was trimmed by 7 bases and the J gene end by 6 bases; junction bases not matched to a gene: 22. The CDR3, as DNA: TGTGCTAGTGCCATTGGTAGCGGGAGTACGCGACCAGGCCCCAATGAGCAGTTCTTC. Translation gives CASAIGSGSTRPGPNEQFF. Using reference TRBV12-5 and TRBJ2-1 for the parts outside the CDR3, the full variable domain is DARVTQTPRHKVTEMGQEVTMRCQPILGHNTVFWYRQTMMQGLELLAYFRNRAPLDDSGMPKDRFSAEMPDATLATLKIQPSEPRDSAVYFCASAIGSGSTRPGPNEQFFGPGTRLTVL.

Many counts were recorded for this clonotype. The chain employs TRBV30 and TRBJ2-6, with D perhaps assigned TRBD1 or TRBD2 (5 bases each). Germline CDR1 reads GTSNPN; CDR2 reads SVGIG (reference sequence). The CDR3 spans 16 residues. V was cut by 3 bases and J by 4 bases, with 16 bases left in between. The CDR3 coding sequence is TGTGCCTGGAGACGGGGACCGGGCGCGGGGGCCAACGTCCTGACTTTC. Its translation: CAWRRGPGAGANVLTF. The full variable domain, rest sourced from reference TRBV30 and TRBJ2-6, is SQTIHQWPATLVQPVGSPLSLECTVEGTSNPNLYWYRQAAGRGLQLLFYSVGIGQISSEVPQNLSASRPQDRQFILSSKKLLLSDSGFYLCAWRRGPGAGANVLTFGAGSRLTVL.

Turning to this clonotype: No conserved phenylalanine or tryptophan ends this CDR3, so it is likely a read error. The chain recombines TRBV28 with TRBJ1-1, with D possibly being TRBD1 (5 bases). Trimming took off 5 bases at V and 3 bases at J, with 16 bases between the two ends. The CDR3 is made up of 15 amino acids. The germline gives CDR1 MDHEN, CDR2 SYDVKM. This CDR3 is CASSTSRDPYTEAFL. The CDR3 DNA reads as TGTGCCAGCAGTACCTCCCGGGACCCTTACACTGAAGCTTTCCTT.

This clonotype was counted at least ten times. This rearrangement joins TRBV28 to TRBJ2-7; D ambiguous. Trimming took 3 bases from V and 0 from J, leaving 9 bases between them. CDR1 and CDR2 from the germline V gene are MDHEN and SYDVKM. The CDR3 has 14 amino acids. The CDR3 spells CASSLENVSYEQYF. Here the CDR3 DNA reads TGTGCCAGCAGTTTGGAGAATGTCTCCTACGAGCAGTACTTC.

The table lists this clonotype with a few counts. The chain is built from TRBV5-1 and TRBJ2-3; TRBD2 agrees at 8 bases. Trimming took 1 base from V and 2 from J; bases not matched to a gene: 3. Germline CDR1 reads SGHRS; CDR2 reads YFSETQ. This CDR3 is 15 amino acids long. CDR3 amino acids: CASSLPSGLTDTQYF. DNA for the CDR3: TGCGCCAGCAGCTTGCCTAGCGGGCTCACAGATACGCAGTATTTT.

V is TRBV7-9 and J is TRBJ2-3, with no clear D. V was clipped by 3 bases and J by 4 bases, with 2 bases between them. Germline CDR1 reads SEHNR; CDR2 reads FQNEAQ (reference sequence). The CDR3 has 11 amino acids. CDR3 nucleotide sequence: TGTGCCAGCAGCTTTCCAGATACGCAGTATTTT. This sequence encodes CASSFPDTQYF.

This clonotype has just a few counts. The genes are TRBV2 and TRBJ2-4, with unresolved D. CDR1 and CDR2 from the germline V gene are SNHLY and FYNNEI. The CDR3 is made up of 14 amino acids. The V end was cut by 3 bases, the J end by 0 bases, with 6 bases between. The CDR3 DNA follows: TGTGCCAGCAGTGAGGTCCTAGCCAAAAACATTCAGTACTTC. Protein product: CASSEVLAKNIQYF.